Each of the 32 T cell receptor beta chains below was sequenced from the same sample in a study of post-analysis software for immune sequencing data. These receptors have no known antigen. cDNA libraries for TCR beta contained unique molecular identifiers. Using its own MiXCR run on the PCR reads, TCRdb lists one record per CDR3 protein. The repertoire includes some 260,000 distinct CDR3 sequences, around 34% of them detected once, and 4.5% to 5.5% sits in the top ten. Study-wide points: Higher frequency in patients than in controls was seen for five TRBV segments, with TRBV5-6, TRBV5-1 and TRBV20-1 among them.

Specimen: blood. These receptors originate from a girl between 5 and 17 years old with multiple sclerosis.

This clonotype was detected many times. The rearrangement uses TRBV4-1 and TRBJ2-1, with D uncertain. The germline CDR1 and CDR2 sequences are MGHRA and YSYEKL. V was cut by 8 bases and J by 7 bases, with 18 bases left in between. This CDR3 has 14 amino acids. CDR3 loop: CASAAVHSRNEQFF. As DNA, the CDR3 is TGCGCCAGCGCGGCGGTCCACTCGAGAAATGAGCAGTTCTTC.

In its sample, this clonotype was seen a few times. This chain joins TRBV27 and TRBJ1-2; D may be TRBD1 (6 bases). CDR3 length equals 12 residues. Deletions cut 6 bases from V and 6 bases from J, with 11 bases between. The germline V gene encodes CDR1 MNHEY and CDR2 SMNVEV (reference sequence). The CDR3 here is CASSNRDNGYTF. CDR3 coding DNA: TGTGCCAGCAGCAACCGGGACAATGGCTACACCTTC.

In its sample, this clonotype was seen a few times. This chain connects TRBV20-1 to TRBJ1-5; D gene ambiguous. This CDR3 has 15 amino acids. V dropped 0 bases and J dropped 3 bases, with 12 bases sitting between them. Germline loops: CDR1 DFQATT, CDR2 SNEGSKA (reference sequence). CDR3 in amino acids: CSARDMRTDNQPQHF. Written as DNA, the CDR3 is TGCAGTGCTAGAGATATGCGGACCGACAATCAGCCCCAGCATTTT.

This clonotype was counted between two and nine times. The chain links TRBV5-1 to TRBJ2-2; 9 bases are a match to TRBD1. CDR1 is SGHRS, CDR2 YFSETQ, per germline. The V and J ends lost 7 bases and 6 bases, in that order; junction bases with no gene match: 10. The CDR3 is 15 amino acids. CDR3 DNA sequence: TGCGCCAGCGGACCGGGACAGGGTTTGGCCGGGGAGCTGTTTTTT. Translation: CASGPGQGLAGELFF.

As concerns this clonotype: A much larger clone lies a single base off, so this may be a read error. The V call is TRBV29-1, the J call TRBJ2-3; D unclear. V was shortened by 5 bases and J by 14 bases, with 23 bases between the two germline ends. Per germline, CDR1 SQVTM and CDR2 ANQGSEA. The CDR3 is 13 amino acids. The CDR3 spells CSVRHATNEKLYF. Here the CDR3 DNA reads TGCAGCGTTCGGCATGCAACTAATGAAAAACTGTATTTT.

This clonotype has ten or more counts. This chain joins TRBV6-2 or TRBV6-3 and TRBJ2-4; D is perhaps TRBD1 (6 bases). The CDR3 loop spans 17 amino acids. Germline V gene data show CDR1 as MNHEY and CDR2 as SVGEGT. Deletions cut 4 bases from V and 1 base from J, with 17 bases between. The DNA of the CDR3 is TGTGCCAGCAGTTCTCCCTGGACAGCGGACGCCAAAAACATTCAGTACTTC. Its protein is CASSSPWTADAKNIQYF.

This clonotype was observed a few times. A read error may explain this, as a much larger clone is one base away. The chain couples TRBV7-9 to TRBJ2-1; TRBD1 matches at 11 bases. Germline values: CDR1 SEHNR, CDR2 FQNEAQ (reference sequence). CDR3 length: 16 amino acids. DNA for the CDR3: TGTGCCGGCAGCTTAGTTGGACAGGGGGCGTCCAATGAGCAGTTCTTC. As protein: CAGSLVGQGASNEQFF. Filled out from reference TRBV7-9 and TRBJ2-1, the complete variable domain reads DTGVSQNPRHKITKRGQNVTFRCDPISEHNRLYWYRQTLGQGPEFLTYFQNEAQLEKSRLLSDRFSAERPKGSFSTLEIQRTEQGDSAMYLCAGSLVGQGASNEQFFGPGTRLTVL.

This clonotype was recorded many times. V and J are TRBV7-2 and TRBJ2-5; a possible D gene is TRBD2 (6 bases). Trimming cost V 4 bases and J 5 bases, with 14 bases left between them. The CDR3 contains 14 residues. Germline CDR1 reads SGHTA; CDR2 reads FQGNSA. CDR3 nucleotides: TGTGCCAGCAGCTCGGGACTTCGGTCGGAGACCCAGTACTTC. Its protein is CASSSGLRSETQYF.

This clonotype has a count of ten or more. Here the CDR3 reads CASSQDRGGYGGYTF. The CDR3 nucleotides read TGTGCCAGCAGTCAAGACAGGGGGGGGTATGGTGGCTACACCTTC. The chain has TRBV27 and TRBJ1-2; 9 bases align to TRBD1. CDR1 MNHEY and CDR2 SMNVEV come from the germline V gene (reference sequence). CDR3 size: 15 residues. Germline trimming cut 5 bases from V and 7 bases from J; bases unmatched to any gene: 11.

The chain uses TRBV27 and TRBJ2-4; 7 bases are a match to TRBD1. From germline, CDR1 is MNHEY and CDR2 SMNVEV (reference sequence). V trimming: 4 bases; J trimming: 2 bases; junction bases outside the gene matches: 8. This CDR3 has 16 residues. The CDR3 DNA sequence: TGTGCCAGCAGTTCGACAGGGACCGGGACCAAAAACATTCAGTACTTC. Translating gives CASSSTGTGTKNIQYF.

The sample holds many counts of this clonotype. The chain uses TRBV5-6 and TRBJ1-1, with TRBD1 matching over 7 bases. Germline-derived CDR1 and CDR2 are SGHDT and YYEEEE. CDR3 size: 16 residues. Trimming removed 0 bases from V and 1 base from J; junction bases left unmatched: 6. CDR3 coding DNA: TGTGCCAGCAGCTTGGAGGGGGCTCTTACGAACACTGAAGCTTTCTTT. It encodes CASSLEGALTNTEAFF.

This chain links TRBV9 with TRBJ2-3; a weak D match, TRBD2 (6 bases). V was pared by 0 bases and J by 10 bases, with 24 bases between. CDR3 size: 17 residues. The germline CDR1 and CDR2 sequences are SGDLS and YYNGEE. For the CDR3, the DNA is TGTGCCAGCAGCGTAGATGAGCGGGTGTGGGCCCGATCGGCGCAGTATTTT. Its translation is CASSVDERVWARSAQYF.

This clonotype was seen many times. The chain uses TRBV7-9 and TRBJ2-7, with D perhaps matching TRBD1 (6 bases). V was trimmed by 5 bases and J by 2 bases, leaving 13 bases between them. CDR1 and CDR2 (germline): SEHNR, FQNEAQ (reference sequence). This CDR3 has 14 amino acids. This CDR3 is CASSPRDKTYEQYF. CDR3 nucleotides: TGTGCCAGCAGCCCCCGGGACAAGACCTACGAGCAGTACTTC.

This clonotype was detected a few times. The CDR3: CASSPPGRGSLRPQHF. The CDR3 DNA follows: TGTGCCAGCAGTCCGCCGGGAAGGGGCTCCCTCAGGCCCCAGCATTTT. This chain links TRBV27 with TRBJ1-5; tentative D call: TRBD1 (5 bases). Trimming cost V 5 bases and J 9 bases, with 23 bases left between them. The germline CDR1 and CDR2 sequences are MNHEY and SMNVEV (reference sequence). The CDR3 is 16 residues long.

With regard to this clonotype: This may be a read error: a much more frequent sequence differs by one nucleotide. V is TRBV2 and J is TRBJ1-2; 9 bases line up with TRBD1. Germline CDR1 reads SNHLY; CDR2 reads FYNNEI. This CDR3 is 16 amino acids long. The CDR3 protein is CACSSRQGEGNYGYTF. The DNA of the CDR3 is TGTGCCTGCAGTAGCAGACAGGGGGAAGGAAACTATGGCTACACCTTC.

The V and J genes are TRBV5-1 and TRBJ2-5; D unresolved. This CDR3 spans 17 amino acids. Germline CDR1 and CDR2: SGHRS and YFSETQ. The V gene lost 2 bases and the J gene lost 4 bases, with 21 bases spanning the gap. As DNA, the CDR3 is TGCGCCAGCAGCTTCGTTACCCGTCAGACGGTGAGAGAGACCCAGTACTTC. As protein: CASSFVTRQTVRETQYF.

V gene TRBV14 combines with J gene TRBJ1-4; 8 nucleotides line up with TRBD1. CDR3 size: 14 residues. The germline V gene has CDR1 SGHDN and CDR2 FVKESK. The V segment lost 8 bases and the J segment 8 bases; nucleotides outside the gene matches: 10. The DNA for the CDR3 is TGTGCCAGCCGAGGACAGGGATCGGAAGAAAAACTGTTTTTT. Translating gives CASRGQGSEEKLFF.

The gene calls are TRBV18 and TRBJ1-6, with 9 bases matching TRBD1. From germline, CDR1 is KGHSH and CDR2 LQKENI. After removal of 5 bases from V and 7 bases from J, the junction contained 6 bases not matched to a gene. The CDR3 is 15 residues long. This CDR3 reads CASSSGTGNNSPLHF. In DNA form, the CDR3 reads TGTGCCAGCTCATCCGGGACAGGGAACAATTCACCCCTCCACTTT.

On this clonotype itself: This may stem from a read error, because a much larger clone lies one nucleotide away. The chain couples TRBV10-3 to TRBJ2-3, with a tentative D call TRBD1 (5 bases). Germline CDR1 is ENHRY and CDR2 is SYGVKD. The CDR3 is made up of 16 amino acids. V dropped 4 bases and J dropped 2 bases, with 16 bases sitting between them. The CDR3, as DNA: TGTGCCATCAGTGTCCGAAGGGGTTCTAACACAGATACGCAGTATTTT. This translates into CAISVRRGSNTDTQYF.

Comment on this clonotype: A much larger clone lies one base from this, so it may be a read error. V is TRBV29-1 and J is TRBJ1-4; D not resolved. The V and J ends lost 4 bases and 15 bases respectively, with 18 bases between them. The CDR3 has 12 residues. Germline V lookup: CDR1 SQVTM, CDR2 ANQGSEA. This CDR3 is CSVVAAWGMVFF. Written as DNA, the CDR3 is TGCAGCGTTGTAGCGGCGTGGGGAATGGTGTTTTTT.

This chain joins TRBV7-8 and TRBJ1-3; D ambiguous. Germline values: CDR1 SGHVS, CDR2 FQNEAQ. CDR3 length equals 16 residues. Trimming shortened V by 1 base and J by 0 bases, and 10 bases separated the two germline ends. The CDR3 spells CASSLGQASSGNTIYF. The CDR3 coding sequence is TGTGCCAGCAGCTTAGGGCAGGCTAGCTCTGGAAACACCATATATTTT.

The chain couples TRBV13 to TRBJ1-2; 10 nucleotides line up with TRBD1. The germline gives CDR1 PRHDT, CDR2 FYEKMQ (reference sequence). With V trimmed by 9 bases and J by 6 bases, 7 bases remained unmatched. The CDR3 loop spans 13 amino acids. DNA for the CDR3: TGTGCCAGTAGCGCGGGACAGGGGAATGGCTACACCTTC. It translates to CASSAGQGNGYTF. Full variable domain (rest looked up from reference TRBV13 and TRBJ1-2): AAGVIQSPRHLIKEKRETATLKCYPIPRHDTVYWYQQGPGQDPQFLISFYEKMQSDKGSIPDRFSAQQFSDYHSELNMSSLELGDSALYFCASSAGQGNGYTFGSGTRLTVV.

The chain links TRBV12-3 or TRBV12-4 to TRBJ2-3; 7 bases are a match to TRBD1. CDR3 size: 14 residues. The J segment lost 2 bases and the V segment lost 8 bases, leaving 7 bases of the junction unmatched. DNA for the CDR3: TGTGCCAGCGGGCGGACAGGATCCACAGATACGCAGTATTTT. Translating gives CASGRTGSTDTQYF.

This clonotype was observed a few times. This chain connects TRBV7-3 to TRBJ2-2; D remains unclear. Germline CDR1 and CDR2: SGHTA and FQGTGA. Between the trimmed V and J ends, which lost 5 bases and 4 bases, there was a span of 14 bases. The CDR3 runs 15 residues. This CDR3 is CASSADPGVTGELFF. The CDR3 nucleotides read TGTGCCAGCAGCGCCGACCCTGGGGTCACCGGGGAGCTGTTTTTT. The full variable domain, completed using reference TRBV7-3 and TRBJ2-2, is GAGVSQTPSNKVTEKGKYVELRCDPISGHTALYWYRQSLGQGPEFLIYFQGTGAADDSGLPNDRFFAVRPEGSVSTLKIQRTERGDSAVYLCASSADPGVTGELFFGEGSRLTVL.

The chain couples TRBV15 to TRBJ2-7, with TRBD2 identical over 8 bases. Losses at the gene ends were 0 bases for V and 7 bases for J; bases not matched to a gene: 14. The germline V gene has CDR1 LNHNV and CDR2 YYDKDF (reference sequence). The CDR3 is made up of 17 amino acids. CDR3 sequence (DNA): TGTGCCACCAGCAGAGAGCGAGGAAGCGGGAGTGTCAATGAGCAGTACTTC. This encodes CATSRERGSGSVNEQYF. Together with reference TRBV15 and TRBJ2-7, the CDR3 gives the full variable domain: DAMVIQNPRYQVTQFGKPVTLSCSQTLNHNVMYWYQQKSSQAPKLLFHYYDKDFNNEADTPDNFQSRRPNTSFCFLDIRSPGLGDTAMYLCATSRERGSGSVNEQYFGPGTRLTVT.

With respect to this clonotype: Given a much more abundant clone one base away, this may be a read error. The chain is built from TRBV27 and TRBJ1-5; weak D call: TRBD1 (5 bases). Germline V gene data show CDR1 as MNHEY and CDR2 as SMNVEV (reference sequence). The CDR3 covers 15 residues. Here the CDR3 reads CASSQGRGGNRPQHF. The DNA for the CDR3 is TGTGCCAGCAGTCAGGGACGGGGTGGCAATCGGCCCCAGCATTTT.

The rearrangement uses TRBV6-5 and TRBJ2-1; weak D call: TRBD2 (7 bases). The CDR3 contains 16 residues. Germline V CDR1 and CDR2: MNHEY, SVGAGI. The germline V and J ends were trimmed by 0 bases and 8 bases, with 17 bases remaining between them. The chain's CDR3 is CASSYSGAGVGYEQFF. The CDR3 DNA reads as TGTGCCAGCAGTTACTCGGGGGCGGGAGTTGGCTATGAGCAGTTCTTC.

Note on this clonotype: The junction does not match germline at one end; this may be a read error. J is TRBJ2-7 and V is TRBV28; possible D gene TRBD1, 6 bases. CDR1 and CDR2 from the germline V gene are MDHEN and SYDVKM. This CDR3 is 13 amino acids long. The CDR3 nucleotides are TGTGCCAGCAGAAAAACAGGGTCCTTCGAGCAGTACTTC. It codes for CASRKTGSFEQYF.

This clonotype was counted many times. This sequence joins TRBV20-1 and TRBJ1-1; 10 bases fit TRBD1. Trimming removed 2 bases from V and 4 bases from J; junction bases left unmatched: 13. CDR1 is DFQATT, CDR2 SNEGSKA, per germline (reference sequence). This CDR3 contains 17 residues. The CDR3 spells CSARPPGQGFMRTEAFF. CDR3 coding DNA: TGCAGTGCTAGACCACCGGGACAGGGGTTTATGCGCACTGAAGCTTTCTTT.

This clonotype was recorded a few times. The junction departs from the called germline gene at one end, perhaps through a read error. The chain uses TRBV14 and TRBJ2-1; D call uncertain. Germline values: CDR1 SGHDN, CDR2 FVKESK. This CDR3 is built from 16 residues. The CDR3 reads CAGSHPGPSLYNEQFF. CDR3 coding DNA: TGTGCCGGCAGCCACCCGGGCCCCTCTTTATACAATGAGCAGTTCTTC. The full variable domain, rest sourced from reference TRBV14 and TRBJ2-1, is EAGVTQFPSHSVIEKGQTVTLRCDPISGHDNLYWYRRVMGKEIKFLLHFVKESKQDESGMPNNRFLAERTGGTYSTLKVQPAELEDSGVYFCAGSHPGPSLYNEQFFGPGTRLTVL.

As for this clonotype: A single base separates this from a much larger clone, so it may be a read error. The chain links TRBV2 to TRBJ2-1, with 9 bases identical to TRBD2. The CDR3 consists of 16 residues. Germline V gene lookup returns CDR1 SNHLY and CDR2 FYNNEI. CDR3 sequence (DNA): TGTGCCAGCAGTGAAATGGCGGGAGGGGCCTACAATGAGAAGTTCTTC. The encoded protein is CASSEMAGGAYNEKFF.

The chain employs TRBV5-1 and TRBJ1-1; 7 nucleotides agree with TRBD1. The CDR3 consists of 14 residues. Unmatched junction bases numbered 4, after V lost 4 bases and J lost 1 base. The germline V gene encodes CDR1 SGHRS and CDR2 YFSETQ. This chain's CDR3 is CASSRNRGNTEAFF. In DNA form, the CDR3 reads TGCGCCAGCAGCCGAAACAGGGGGAACACTGAAGCTTTCTTT.